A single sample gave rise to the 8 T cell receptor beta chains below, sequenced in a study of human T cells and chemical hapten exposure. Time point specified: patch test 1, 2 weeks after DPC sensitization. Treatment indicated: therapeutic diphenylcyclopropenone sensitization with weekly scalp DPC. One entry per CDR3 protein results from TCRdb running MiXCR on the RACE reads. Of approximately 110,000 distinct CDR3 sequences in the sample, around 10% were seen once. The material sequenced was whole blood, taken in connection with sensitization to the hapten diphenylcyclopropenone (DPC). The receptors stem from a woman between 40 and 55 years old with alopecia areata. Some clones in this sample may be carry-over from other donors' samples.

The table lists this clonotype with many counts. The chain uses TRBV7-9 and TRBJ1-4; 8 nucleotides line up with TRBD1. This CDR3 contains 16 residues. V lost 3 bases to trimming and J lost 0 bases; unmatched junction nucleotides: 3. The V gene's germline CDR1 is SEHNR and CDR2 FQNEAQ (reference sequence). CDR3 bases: TGTGCCAGCAGCTTCAAACAGGGGGCAACTAATGAAAAACTGTTTTTT. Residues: CASSFKQGATNEKLFF.

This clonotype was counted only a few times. CDR3 nucleotides: TGCGCCAGCAGCCAACGGCCAACTAGCGGGGGGGGCAATGAGCAGTTCTTC. This codes for CASSQRPTSGGGNEQFF. This chain joins TRBV4-1 and TRBJ2-1; 13 bases align to TRBD2. The CDR3 extends over 17 amino acids. Germline CDR1 reads MGHRA; CDR2 reads YSYEKL. Trimming took 2 bases from V and 6 from J; bases not matched to a gene: 7.

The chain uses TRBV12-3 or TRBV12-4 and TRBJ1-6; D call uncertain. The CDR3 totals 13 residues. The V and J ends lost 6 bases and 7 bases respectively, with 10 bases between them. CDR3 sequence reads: CASRETLNSPLHF. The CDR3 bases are TGTGCCAGCAGAGAGACCCTGAATTCACCCCTCCACTTT.

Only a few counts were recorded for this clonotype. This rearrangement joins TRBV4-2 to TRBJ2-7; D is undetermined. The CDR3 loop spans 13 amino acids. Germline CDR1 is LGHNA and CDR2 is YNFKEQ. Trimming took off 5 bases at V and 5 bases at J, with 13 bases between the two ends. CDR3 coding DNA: TGTGCCAGCAGCAGACCCCCAACCGACGAGCAGTACTTC. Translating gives CASSRPPTDEQYF.

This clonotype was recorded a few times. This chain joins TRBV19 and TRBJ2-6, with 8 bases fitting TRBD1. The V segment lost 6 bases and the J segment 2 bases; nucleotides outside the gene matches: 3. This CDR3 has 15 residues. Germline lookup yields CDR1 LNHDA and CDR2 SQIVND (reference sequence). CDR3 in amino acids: CASRLQGAGANVLTF. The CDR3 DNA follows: TGTGCCAGTAGGCTACAGGGGGCTGGGGCCAACGTCCTGACTTTC.

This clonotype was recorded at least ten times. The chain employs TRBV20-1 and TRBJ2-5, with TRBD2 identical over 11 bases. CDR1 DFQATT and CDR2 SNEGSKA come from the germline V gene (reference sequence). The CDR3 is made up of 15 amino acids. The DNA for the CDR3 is TGCGTACTCAGGGTAGCGGGAGGGCCGCAGGAGACCCAGTACTTC. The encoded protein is CVLRVAGGPQETQYF.

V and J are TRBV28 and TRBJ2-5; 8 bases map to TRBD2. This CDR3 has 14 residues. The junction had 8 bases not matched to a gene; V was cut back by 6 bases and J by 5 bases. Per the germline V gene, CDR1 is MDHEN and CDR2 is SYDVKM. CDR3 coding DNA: TGTGCCAGCAGCTCTTTCGGGGGGGCGGAGACCCAGTACTTC. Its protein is CASSSFGGAETQYF.

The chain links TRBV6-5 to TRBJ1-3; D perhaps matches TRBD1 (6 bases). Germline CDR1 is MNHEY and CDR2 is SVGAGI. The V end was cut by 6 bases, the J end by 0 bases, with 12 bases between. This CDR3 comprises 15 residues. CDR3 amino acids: CASSPTTGSGNTIYF. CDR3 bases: TGTGCCAGCAGCCCGACGACAGGCTCTGGAAACACCATATATTTT.